A selection of T cell receptor beta chains follows, all from one sample in a study of cytomegalovirus exposure and HLA in healthy donors. Assay: immunoSEQ multiplex PCR; the TCRdb copy retains only in-frame clones and omits some. The table includes a few hundred thousand clones, around 80% detected once. The sample comprised PBMCs. The receptor set was obtained from a woman aged 40 to 49 in good health and CMV-seronegative. CDR3s include the opening cysteine and the closing phenylalanine or tryptophan. D genes are given only for firm matches. Only some rows state a clone size, as once, few, many or a class for expanded clones.

D gene: -; J gene: TRBJ1-2; V gene: TRBV5-6; clone size: -; CDR3 protein: CASRFTGRGGYTF; CDR3 DNA: TGTGCCAGCAGATTTACGGGTCGCGGGGGCTACACCTTC
D gene: -; J gene: TRBJ2-1; V gene: TRBV11-3; clone size: -; CDR3 protein: CASSLGLGNNEQFF; CDR3 DNA: TGTGCCAGCAGCTTAGGACTAGGAAACAATGAGCAGTTCTTC
D gene: -; J gene: TRBJ2-5; V gene: TRBV7-8; clone size: -; CDR3 protein: CASSLEGWETQYF; CDR3 DNA: TGTGCCAGCAGCTTAGAGGGGTGGGAGACCCAGTACTTC
D gene: -; J gene: TRBJ1-2; V gene: TRBV6-5; clone size: -; CDR3 protein: CASSYSSMGGSYTF; CDR3 DNA: TGTGCCAGCAGTTACTCATCTATGGGGGGTAGCTACACCTTC
D gene: -; J gene: TRBJ1-3; V gene: TRBV7-2; clone size: -; CDR3 protein: CATARDSSGNTIYF; CDR3 DNA: TGTGCCACCGCCCGGGATAGTTCTGGAAACACCATATATTTT
D gene: TRBD1; J gene: TRBJ1-4; V gene: TRBV19; clone size: few; CDR3 protein: CASSIGDREEKLFF; CDR3 DNA: TGTGCCAGTAGTATTGGGGACAGGGAAGAAAAACTGTTTTTT
D gene: TRBD1; J gene: TRBJ1-1; V gene: TRBV18; clone size: -; CDR3 protein: CASSRAGQDSNTEAFF; CDR3 DNA: TGTGCCAGCTCACGGGCGGGACAGGACTCGAACACTGAAGCTTTCTTT
D gene: TRBD1; J gene: TRBJ2-1; V gene: TRBV5-1; clone size: -; CDR3 protein: CASSQDRGRDEQFF; CDR3 DNA: TGCGCCAGCAGTCAGGACAGGGGACGTGATGAGCAGTTCTTC
D gene: -; J gene: TRBJ1-3; V gene: TRBV11-2; clone size: -; CDR3 protein: CASSLGGTGYGNTIYF; CDR3 DNA: TGTGCCAGCAGCTTAGGAGGAACAGGGTACGGAAACACCATATATTTT
D gene: -; J gene: TRBJ2-7; V gene: TRBV20-1; clone size: -; CDR3 protein: CSAQGGYEQYF; CDR3 DNA: TGCAGTGCTCAAGGGGGCTACGAGCAGTACTTC
D gene: -; J gene: TRBJ2-1; V gene: TRBV7-6; clone size: -; CDR3 protein: CASSLGEGGQNEQFF; CDR3 DNA: TGTGCCAGCAGCTTAGGTGAGGGGGGGCAAAATGAGCAGTTCTTC
D gene: TRBD1; J gene: TRBJ1-2; V gene: TRBV30; clone size: -; CDR3 protein: CAWSVTGGYGYTF; CDR3 DNA: TGTGCCTGGAGTGTGACAGGGGGCTATGGCTACACCTTC
D gene: -; J gene: TRBJ2-2; V gene: TRBV7-2; clone size: -; CDR3 protein: CASSLDGGWTGELFF; CDR3 DNA: TGTGCCAGCAGCTTAGATGGGGGCTGGACCGGGGAGCTGTTTTTT
D gene: TRBD2; J gene: TRBJ2-3; V gene: TRBV7-9; clone size: -; CDR3 protein: CASSLALAGGPLGTDTQYF; CDR3 DNA: TGTGCCAGCAGCTTAGCCCTAGCGGGGGGGCCTTTGGGCACAGATACGCAGTATTTT
D gene: -; J gene: TRBJ1-2; V gene: TRBV18; clone size: -; CDR3 protein: CASSPREGPTNYGYTF; CDR3 DNA: TGTGCCAGCTCACCACGGGAGGGGCCGACAAACTATGGCTACACCTTC
D gene: TRBD1; J gene: TRBJ1-2; V gene: TRBV2; clone size: -; CDR3 protein: CASGQGVGGYTF; CDR3 DNA: TGTGCCAGCGGACAGGGGGTCGGTGGCTACACCTTC
D gene: -; J gene: TRBJ1-2; V gene: TRBV7-9; clone size: -; CDR3 protein: CASSLSGDYGYTF; CDR3 DNA: TGTGCCAGCAGCTTATCCGGGGACTATGGCTACACCTTC
D gene: TRBD1; J gene: TRBJ2-5; V gene: TRBV5-1; clone size: -; CDR3 protein: CASSFLGQQETQYF; CDR3 DNA: TGCGCCAGCAGCTTCTTGGGACAGCAAGAGACCCAGTACTTC
D gene: TRBD2; J gene: TRBJ2-2; V gene: TRBV18; clone size: -; CDR3 protein: CASSPGGPSNTGELFF; CDR3 DNA: TGTGCCAGCTCACCGGGAGGGCCCTCGAACACCGGGGAGCTGTTTTTT
D gene: TRBD1; J gene: TRBJ2-1; V gene: TRBV15; clone size: -; CDR3 protein: CATSGTGVGEQFF; CDR3 DNA: TGTGCCACCAGCGGGACAGGGGTCGGTGAGCAGTTCTTC
D gene: -; J gene: TRBJ2-1; V gene: TRBV9; clone size: -; CDR3 protein: CASSEPMARTDNEQFF; CDR3 DNA: TGTGCCAGCAGCGAGCCCATGGCTAGGACTGACAATGAGCAGTTCTTC
D gene: -; J gene: TRBJ2-7; V gene: TRBV29-1; clone size: -; CDR3 protein: CSVVDSIYEQYF; CDR3 DNA: TGCAGCGTTGTCGACAGTATCTACGAGCAGTACTTC
D gene: -; J gene: TRBJ2-5; V gene: TRBV7-9; clone size: -; CDR3 protein: CASSLAVGGETQYF; CDR3 DNA: TGTGCCAGCAGCTTAGCGGTCGGAGGCGAGACCCAGTACTTC
D gene: -; J gene: TRBJ2-5; V gene: TRBV2; clone size: once; CDR3 protein: CASTGDSETQYF; CDR3 DNA: TGTGCCAGCACCGGGGATTCAGAGACCCAGTACTTC
D gene: -; J gene: TRBJ1-5; V gene: TRBV19; clone size: once; CDR3 protein: CASSPGQTSNQPQHF; CDR3 DNA: TGTGCCAGTAGTCCTGGACAGACTAGCAATCAGCCCCAGCATTTT
D gene: -; J gene: TRBJ1-1; V gene: TRBV7-9; clone size: -; CDR3 protein: CSSSLVAGLTEAFF; CDR3 DNA: TGTTCCAGCAGCTTAGTAGCAGGGCTCACTGAAGCTTTCTTT
D gene: -; J gene: TRBJ1-1; V gene: TRBV5-4; clone size: few; CDR3 protein: CASSNAGTEAFF; CDR3 DNA: TGTGCCAGCAGTAATGCCGGGACAGAAGCTTTCTTT
D gene: TRBD2; J gene: TRBJ2-3; V gene: TRBV7-3; clone size: -; CDR3 protein: CASSLGLAGQDTQYF; CDR3 DNA: TGTGCCAGCAGCCTAGGACTAGCGGGACAAGATACGCAGTATTTT
D gene: -; J gene: TRBJ2-1; V gene: TRBV6-6; clone size: -; CDR3 protein: CASSQTESSYNEQFF; CDR3 DNA: TGTGCCAGCAGCCAGACAGAGAGCTCCTACAATGAGCAGTTCTTC
D gene: -; J gene: TRBJ2-1; V gene: TRBV9; clone size: once; CDR3 protein: CASTPGWGDQPYNEQFF; CDR3 DNA: TGTGCCAGCACCCCCGGGTGGGGGGATCAGCCTTACAATGAGCAGTTCTTC
D gene: -; J gene: TRBJ2-7; V gene: TRBV4-1; clone size: few; CDR3 protein: CASSPIDSSYEQYF; CDR3 DNA: TGCGCCAGCAGCCCGATAGACAGCTCCTACGAGCAGTACTTC
D gene: -; J gene: TRBJ2-2; V gene: TRBV28; clone size: -; CDR3 protein: CASSLHPRTFTGELFF; CDR3 DNA: TGTGCCAGCAGTTTACATCCCAGGACATTCACCGGGGAGCTGTTTTTT
D gene: TRBD1; J gene: TRBJ1-2; V gene: TRBV27; clone size: -; CDR3 protein: CASSWDRSYGYTF; CDR3 DNA: TGTGCCAGCAGCTGGGACAGGAGTTATGGCTACACCTTC
D gene: TRBD1; J gene: TRBJ1-4; V gene: TRBV5-1; clone size: -; CDR3 protein: CASSLGTGRATNEKLFF; CDR3 DNA: TGCGCCAGCAGCTTAGGGACAGGGCGAGCAACTAATGAAAAACTGTTTTTT
D gene: TRBD1; J gene: TRBJ1-1; V gene: TRBV7-9; clone size: many; CDR3 protein: CASSLARLRDSLNTEAFF; CDR3 DNA: TGTGCCAGCAGCTTAGCGCGATTACGGGACAGCCTGAACACTGAAGCTTTCTTT
D gene: TRBD1; J gene: TRBJ2-5; V gene: TRBV11-2; clone size: -; CDR3 protein: CASSSLRGRETQYF; CDR3 DNA: TGTGCCAGCAGCTCCCTCAGGGGGCGAGAGACCCAGTACTTC
D gene: -; J gene: TRBJ1-1; V gene: TRBV15; clone size: once; CDR3 protein: CATSRDRQTEAFF; CDR3 DNA: TGTGCCACCAGCAGAGATCGACAGACTGAAGCTTTCTTT
D gene: -; J gene: TRBJ1-2; V gene: TRBV6-6; clone size: once; CDR3 protein: CASRGVRSGYGYTF; CDR3 DNA: TGTGCCAGCAGGGGTGTGAGGAGCGGCTATGGCTACACCTTC
D gene: -; J gene: TRBJ1-1; V gene: TRBV20-1; clone size: once; CDR3 protein: CSAESNTEAFF; CDR3 DNA: TGCAGTGCGGAGAGCAACACTGAAGCTTTCTTT
D gene: TRBD1; J gene: TRBJ2-5; V gene: TRBV15; clone size: -; CDR3 protein: CATSRDPTGQETQYF; CDR3 DNA: TGTGCCACCAGCAGAGATCCGACAGGGCAAGAGACCCAGTACTTC
D gene: -; J gene: TRBJ2-5; V gene: TRBV2; clone size: -; CDR3 protein: CASSEGGPGGQYF; CDR3 DNA: TGTGCCAGCAGTGAAGGAGGGCCCGGGGGCCAGTACTTC
D gene: -; J gene: TRBJ1-6; V gene: TRBV7-8; clone size: once; CDR3 protein: CASSSGQTSSYNSPLHF; CDR3 DNA: TGTGCCAGCAGCTCCGGACAGACGAGCTCCTATAATTCACCCCTCCACTTT